This T cell receptor (beta chain) was sequenced for a study of blood T cells in healthy people across ages (dated by TCRdb to about 2015). Study-level background: In model experiments, template switching captured about one uniquely barcoded TCR beta cDNA molecule for every two T cells. Donors were grouped into four age groups: young (average 16 years), middle-aged (less than 40), aged (around 60) and long-lived (just over 80). Two additional independent replicas of 1 million unique cDNA reads from the same blood draw were analyzed for two donors (one aged 18 to 30 and one aged 80 or older). The study measured age-related changes in TCR beta repertoire diversity using deep sequencing normalized with unique cDNA molecular identifiers. Donors of different ages were randomly distributed across sequencing lanes to avoid experimental bias.

Results the study describes overall, beyond this receptor: Donor CMV infection status was unknown, potentially confounding age-related changes in expanded clonotypes. Estimates of total diversity based on one million sequenced T cells were considered lower bounds and underestimates. Bulk unsorted PBMC profiling prevented conclusive comparison of naive and antigen-experienced compartments. There was a strong correlation between observed TCR beta diversity and the percentage of naive T cells measured by flow cytometry. As age increased, observed TCR beta diversity per million T cells dropped in a roughly linear way, and a significant reduction was already evident by age 40. The long-lived group showed more naive CD4+ T cells, fewer expanded clones and increased TCR diversity than the aged group, suggesting age selection.

The donors were roughly 39 Caucasian individuals from Russia, aged roughly 6 to 100 years, who were systemically healthy. Each donor gave around 9 milliliters of peripheral blood, collected into EDTA-treated Vacutainer tubes. Ficoll-Paque density-gradient centrifugation was used to isolate PBMCs, with at least 7 million per sample. Total RNA was extracted from PBMCs with Trizol reagent, with at least 5 micrograms obtained per sample. The percentages of naive CD45RAhigh/CD27high T cells were determined by flow cytometry on a PBMC aliquot from every donor. Receptors were amplified or captured by 5' RACE. The reads were generated on an Illumina HiSeq 2500. The second PCR ran for roughly 7 to 11 cycles and used a J-beta primer mix along with a sample-barcoded 5' primer. Each TCR beta cDNA molecule received a unique molecular identifier from a template-switch 5' adaptor carrying 12 random nucleotides. Each sample yielded at least 3 million CDR3-containing paired-end reads. The Mint cDNA synthesis kit, primed by a TRBC-specific oligonucleotide, was used to synthesize first-strand cDNA from all RNA. All cDNA was treated with uracil-DNA glycosylase and then went through a first 18-cycle PCR with the universal primers M1SS and BC2_uni_R. Regarding the original processing steps: For normalization, 1 million high-quality reads were randomly selected from each sample, with every read carrying a distinct molecular identifier. Instead of being binned into consensus sequences, reads with shared molecular identifiers were discarded. MiTCR, set to a Q25 quality threshold and the strictest error-elimination algorithm, was used for CDR3 identification, clonotype clustering and error correction. A nonparametric unseen species model with Euler transformation was used to estimate a lower bound on total TCR beta diversity. The raw public data were reprocessed by TCRdb itself: fastp quality trimming at Q25, MiXCR clonotype calling, in-frame beta chains only. A single entry per CDR3 protein holds the most common genes and DNA from its merged rows. These V and J calls originate from TCRdb's pipeline instead of the authors' own analysis. The sample records about 1.4 million distinct CDR3 sequences, approximately 63% of which are singletons. The top ten constitute approximately 7% of the sample.

This clonotype was counted between two and nine times. The antigen it recognizes is unknown. The sample holds no much larger clone one base away, and base qualities are not on file. V is cut by 4 bases and J by 6 bases, and the space between the germline ends is 10 bases. The CDR3 spans 12 residues, from the cysteine through the phenylalanine. Of all the DNA, just the CDR3 is kept, 36 bases in frame from base 1. CDR1 and CDR2 (MNHEY, SVGAGI) derive from the germline V gene. The sequence was collected from a man between 18 and 29 years old in good health. Material for sequencing was blood. This receptor chain uses TRBV6-5 and TRBJ2-7, with no D gene named confidently. The DNA reads TGTGCCAGCAGTTCTCCTACTGTCGAGCAGTACTTC. The translation is CASSSPTVEQYF.